The source of this T cell receptor beta chain is a study of CD8 T cells in ankylosing spondylitis. Study-wide points: Disease-linked clones were reportedly significantly enriched in matched ankylosing spondylitis synovial fluid. Several highly homologous variants formed a TCR beta motif that appeared characteristic of ankylosing spondylitis blood.

This clonotype was seen a handful of times. The antigen remains unidentified. TCRdb re-called the 5' RACE reads through MiXCR, storing one row per CDR3 protein. Of approximately 550,000 distinct CDR3 sequences in the sample, roughly 12% were seen once. V was cut by 4 bases and J by 8 bases, with 16 bases left in between. The CDR3 runs 14 residues. The V gene's germline CDR1 is SGDLS and CDR2 YYNGEE. The TCR comes from a male donor with ankylosing spondylitis. The V call is TRBV9, the J call TRBJ2-1, with D uncertain. Sequencing was done on a sample of blood, either unsorted or a sorted T cell fraction (not recorded which). CDR3 in amino acids: CASSPLVEEDEQFF. DNA of the CDR3: TGTGCCAGCAGCCCCCTCGTGGAAGAAGATGAGCAGTTCTTC.